This T cell receptor (beta chain) derives from a study of PD-1 blockade in classical Hodgkin lymphoma. Broader study findings: By C4D1, diversity of CD4+ TCRs had risen significantly, whereas that of CD8+ TCRs had not.

As concerns this clone: Its matching antigen is unknown.

With 3 bases clipped from V and 4 bases from J, the junction kept 8 bases outside the gene matches. The CDR3 totals 15 residues. CDR1 is SGDLS, CDR2 YYNGEE, per germline. The time point: cycle 4 day 1 (C4D1), after 6 weeks of nivolumab. Every patient was affected by relapse after autologous stem cell transplantation, while exposure to brentuximab vedotin was not uniform. Some clones are missing from TCRdb's copy, which holds only in-frame ones; the method was immunoSEQ multiplex PCR. The repertoire holds fewer than 25,000 clones, with about 81% as singletons. This receptor was identified in a human donor with classical Hodgkin lymphoma. This rearrangement joins TRBV9 to TRBJ2-3; 7 nucleotides match TRBD2. Sequences were derived from peripheral blood mononuclear cells (PBMCs), sampled before the fourth cycle of nivolumab. CDR3 DNA sequence: TGTGCCAGCAGCGCCGGCGGGAGAGGGGCAGATACGCAGTATTTT. Its translation: CASSAGGRGADTQYF.